Sequencing of this T cell receptor beta chain was carried out in a study of T cell repertoires in aging, cancer and after chemotherapy. Study at large: Chronic lymphocytic leukemia patients on fludarabine- or bendamustine-based regimens gave paired samples before and after chemotherapy.

Rearranged V-D-J TRB sequences were amplified with a mixed TRB-A/B primer pool. TCRdb reanalysed the multiplex PCR reads using MiXCR and keeps one entry per CDR3 protein. The table records more than 1,400 distinct CDR3 sequences, about 23% of them present only once. Concerning this clonotype: Its specificity is not known.

Study-level points and caveats: Loss of evenness, beyond lost richness, contributed to age-related TCR diversity decline in cancer patients.

The template was genomic DNA from peripheral blood, not RNA. The junction had 7 bases not matched to a gene; V was cut back by 7 bases and J by 2 bases. The CDR3 totals 17 residues. Sample: blood. The receptor's source is a human donor with a blood cancer. This chain uses TRBV12-3 or TRBV12-4 with TRBJ2-5, with 16 bases that match TRBD2. The CDR3 here is CASNFGGLAGGQETQYF. CDR3 nucleotide sequence: TGTGCCAGCAATTTTGGGGGACTAGCGGGAGGGCAAGAGACCCAGTACTTC.